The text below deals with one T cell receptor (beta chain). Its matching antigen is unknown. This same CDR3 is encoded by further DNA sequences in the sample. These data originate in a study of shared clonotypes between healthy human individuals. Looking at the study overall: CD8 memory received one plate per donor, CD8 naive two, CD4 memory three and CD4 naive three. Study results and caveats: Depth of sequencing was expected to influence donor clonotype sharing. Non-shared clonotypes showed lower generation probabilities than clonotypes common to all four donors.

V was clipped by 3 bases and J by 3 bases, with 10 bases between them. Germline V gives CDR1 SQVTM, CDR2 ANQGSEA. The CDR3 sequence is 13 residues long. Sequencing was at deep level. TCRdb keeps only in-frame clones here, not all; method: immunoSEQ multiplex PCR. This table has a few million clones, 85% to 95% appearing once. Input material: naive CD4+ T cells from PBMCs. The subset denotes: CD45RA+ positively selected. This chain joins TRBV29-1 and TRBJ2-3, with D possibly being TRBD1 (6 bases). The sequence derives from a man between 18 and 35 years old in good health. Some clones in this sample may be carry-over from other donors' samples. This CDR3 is CSVDRQGTDTQYF. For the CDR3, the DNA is TGCAGCGTTGACCGGCAGGGGACAGATACGCAGTATTTT.